The 17 T cell receptor beta chains below come from one sample, sequenced in a study of blood T cell repertoires in COVID-19. Profiled with immunoSEQ multiplex PCR; TCRdb holds only in-frame clones, not every one. Of approximately 85,000 clones listed, 80% to 90% are singletons. Sequencing was carried out using peripheral blood. The receptors were gathered from a human donor in a cohort sampled during active COVID-19.

The chain employs TRBV10-2 and TRBJ1-1; D remains unclear. V was shortened by 4 bases and J by 1 base, with 7 bases between the two germline ends. CDR1 is WSHSY and CDR2 is SAAADI in the germline V gene. This CDR3 has 13 amino acids. The CDR3 loop is CASSVPGNTEAFF. The CDR3 DNA reads TGCGCCAGCAGTGTACCAGGGAACACTGAAGCTTTCTTT.

V and J are TRBV2 and TRBJ1-2; D not resolved. This CDR3 comprises 14 residues. With 4 bases removed from V and 4 bases from J, the gap between germline ends came to 13 bases. Germline assignment: CDR1 SNHLY and CDR2 FYNNEI. The CDR3 loop is CASSGLVLSYGYTF. The CDR3 bases are TGTGCCAGCAGTGGTCTTGTTCTCTCCTATGGCTACACCTTC.

Of note for this clone: Other DNA variants within this sample encode the same CDR3. This chain connects TRBV5-1 to TRBJ1-1; D call uncertain. The germline gives CDR1 SGHRS, CDR2 YFSETQ. Trimming shortened V by 2 bases and J by 1 base, and 12 bases separated the two germline ends. CDR3 length: 15 residues. CDR3 sequence (DNA): TGCGCCAGCAGCTTATCCCCGGGAGCGAACACTGAAGCTTTCTTT. Translated, it gives CASSLSPGANTEAFF.

This clone was observed a few times. The J gene is TRBJ1-3, the V gene TRBV4-3; TRBD1 might be the D (5 bases). The germline V gene encodes CDR1 LGHNA and CDR2 YSLEER. The CDR3 loop spans 17 amino acids. Trimming removed 2 bases at V and 0 bases at J, with 14 bases between. CDR3 sequence: CASSQNLQGNSGNTIYF. CDR3 sequence (DNA): TGCGCCAGCAGCCAAAACCTCCAGGGCAACTCTGGAAACACCATATATTTT.

This rearrangement joins TRBV3-1 (or the pseudogene TRBV3-2) to TRBJ1-1, with 7 bases lining up with TRBD1. The CDR3 sequence is 15 residues long. V was pared by 4 bases and J by 3 bases, with 8 bases of the junction left unmatched. Per the germline V gene, CDR1 is LGHDT and CDR2 is YNNKEL (reference sequence). CDR3 in amino acids: CASSPQDRAHTEAFF. The CDR3, as DNA: TGTGCCAGCAGCCCCCAAGACAGGGCCCACACTGAAGCTTTCTTT.

This sequence joins TRBV5-6 and TRBJ1-2, with TRBD1 identical over 7 bases. Germline V CDR1 and CDR2: SGHDT, YYEEEE. CDR3 length: 14 amino acids. V was pared by 1 base and J by 7 bases, with 7 bases of the junction left unmatched. DNA for the CDR3: TGTGCCAGCAGCTTGAGGTACAGGGGTCGTGGCTACACCTTC. The encoded protein is CASSLRYRGRGYTF.

This clone was observed a handful of times. One end of the junction varies from germline; a read error may be responsible. The chain is built from TRBV29-1 and TRBJ2-7; 7 positions match TRBD1. This CDR3 spans 15 amino acids. Germline V lookup: CDR1 SQVTM, CDR2 ANQGSEA. CDR3 sequence reads: CSVEDAQGYSHEQYF. The CDR3 DNA sequence: TGCAGCGTTGAAGATGCACAGGGGTACTCCCACGAGCAGTACTTC.

The rearrangement uses TRBV6-2 or TRBV6-3 and TRBJ2-1; 8 bases are shared with TRBD1. The germline V gene encodes CDR1 MNHEY and CDR2 SVGEGT. CDR3 length: 16 residues. The ends lost 1 base at V and 2 bases at J; junction bases unmatched: 4. The CDR3 protein is CASSYYDRGPYNEQFF. The CDR3 DNA sequence: TGTGCCAGCAGTTACTACGACAGGGGCCCCTACAATGAGCAGTTCTTC.

In this sample, this clone turned up once. The chain links TRBV5-4 to TRBJ2-1; tentatively, D is TRBD1 (6 bases). The germline V gene has CDR1 SGHNT and CDR2 YYREEE (reference sequence). CDR3 length equals 13 residues. Between the trimmed V and J ends, which lost 4 bases and 10 bases, there was a span of 15 bases. CDR3 loop: CASSTDRNREQFF. The CDR3 DNA reads TGTGCCAGCAGCACCGACAGGAACCGGGAGCAGTTCTTC.

The V call is TRBV5-1, the J call TRBJ2-5; D is perhaps TRBD2 (6 bases). Trimming cost V 2 bases and J 5 bases, with 16 bases left between them. Germline assignment: CDR1 SGHRS and CDR2 YFSETQ. This CDR3 spans 15 amino acids. The CDR3: CASSFGGAARETQYF. DNA of the CDR3: TGCGCCAGCAGCTTCGGCGGGGCAGCGAGGGAGACCCAGTACTTC.

This chain connects TRBV15 to TRBJ1-3; D not certain. The CDR3 loop spans 16 amino acids. The V end was cut by 5 bases, the J end by 0 bases, with 14 bases between. Germline-derived CDR1 and CDR2 are LNHNV and YYDKDF (reference sequence). This CDR3 reads CATSPRTPVSGNTIYF. CDR3 in DNA: TGTGCCACCAGCCCCCGAACTCCGGTCTCTGGAAACACCATATATTTT.

The rearrangement uses TRBV6-2 or TRBV6-3 and TRBJ1-5; D possibly corresponds to TRBD1 (5 bases). The CDR3 contains 15 residues. The germline V and J ends were trimmed by 4 bases and 1 base, with 11 bases remaining between them. Germline CDR1 and CDR2: MNHEY and SVGEGT. In DNA, the CDR3 is TGTGCCAGCAGTTCCAGGGTACGAAGCAATCAGCCCCAGCATTTT. As protein: CASSSRVRSNQPQHF.

Here the CDR3 reads CATSDRGGQIHEQYF. The DNA for the CDR3 is TGTGCCACCAGTGATAGGGGGGGGCAGATCCACGAGCAGTACTTC. This chain connects TRBV24-1 to TRBJ2-7; D possibly corresponds to TRBD2 (7 bases). CDR3 size: 15 residues. V was clipped by 3 bases and J by 5 bases, with 16 bases between them. Germline V gene data show CDR1 as KGHDR and CDR2 as SFDVKD.

The rearrangement uses TRBV12-3 or TRBV12-4 and TRBJ2-5; weak D call: TRBD2 (6 bases). V was shortened by 2 bases and J by 5 bases, with 9 bases between the two germline ends. CDR3 size: 13 residues. The CDR3 reads CASSLRDSETQYF. The CDR3 region has the DNA TGTGCCAGCAGTTTAAGGGACTCGGAGACCCAGTACTTC.

The CDR3 loop reads CASSVDTAGNTIYF. The CDR3 DNA reads as TGTGCCAGCAGCGTAGACACAGCAGGAAACACCATATATTTT. This rearrangement joins TRBV9 to TRBJ1-3; D is ambiguous. The ends were cut back, 0 bases at V and 4 bases at J, with 8 bases in the middle. The CDR3 runs to 14 residues. From germline, CDR1 is SGDLS and CDR2 YYNGEE.

This chain uses TRBV7-6 with TRBJ2-7; TRBD1 is a possible D gene (5 bases). V was cut by 1 base and J by 5 bases, with 21 bases left in between. The CDR3 spans 17 residues. CDR1 is SGHVS and CDR2 is FNYEAQ in the germline V gene. CDR3 region: CASSLGPPGSMSNEQYF. Written as DNA, the CDR3 is TGTGCCAGCAGCTTAGGTCCCCCAGGGTCGATGTCGAACGAGCAGTACTTC.

The chain employs TRBV10-3 and TRBJ1-5; the D is unclear. Germline values: CDR1 ENHRY, CDR2 SYGVKD. Trimming took 3 bases from V and 4 from J, leaving 13 bases between them. CDR3 length: 15 amino acids. CDR3 DNA: TGTGCCATCAGTGACCGCTCCCGAGGGAATCAGCCCCAGCATTTT. This codes for CAISDRSRGNQPQHF.